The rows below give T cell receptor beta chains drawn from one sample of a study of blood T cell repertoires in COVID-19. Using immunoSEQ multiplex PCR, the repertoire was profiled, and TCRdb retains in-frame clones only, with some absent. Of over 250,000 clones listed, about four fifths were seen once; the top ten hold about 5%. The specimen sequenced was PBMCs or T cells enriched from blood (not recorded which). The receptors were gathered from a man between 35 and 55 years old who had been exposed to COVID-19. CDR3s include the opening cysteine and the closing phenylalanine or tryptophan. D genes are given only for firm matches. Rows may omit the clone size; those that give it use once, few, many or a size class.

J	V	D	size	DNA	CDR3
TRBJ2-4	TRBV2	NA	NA	TGTGCCAGCGGGCAGGGGTACATTCAGTACTTC	CASGQGYIQYF
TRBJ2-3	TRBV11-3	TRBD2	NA	TGTGCCAGCAGCTTAGTGGGGACTAGCCGAAGCACAGATACGCAGTATTTT	CASSLVGTSRSTDTQYF
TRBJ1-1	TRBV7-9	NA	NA	TGTGCCAGCAGCTTAGGGACAGTTCAAACTGAAGCTTTCTTT	CASSLGTVQTEAFF
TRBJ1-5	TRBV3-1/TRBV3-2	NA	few	TGTGCCAGCAGCCAAGACAGTGTTCAGCCCCAGCATTTT	CASSQDSVQPQHF
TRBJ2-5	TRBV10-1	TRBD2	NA	TGCGCCAGCAGTAGCGGGGAACGGGAGACCCAGTACTTC	CASSSGERETQYF
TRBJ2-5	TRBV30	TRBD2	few	TGTGCCTGGAGTCGGACTAGTGGGGGTGAAGAGACCCAGTACTTC	CAWSRTSGGEETQYF
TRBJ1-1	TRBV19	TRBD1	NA	TGTGCCAGTAGTACCTGGACAGGAGATGCACGTGAAGCTTTCTTT	CASSTWTGDAREAFF
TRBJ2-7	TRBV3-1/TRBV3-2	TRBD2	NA	TGTGCCAGCAGCCAAGAACCTAGCGGGACCTCAATCTACGAGCAGTACTTC	CASSQEPSGTSIYEQYF
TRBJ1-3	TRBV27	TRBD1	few	TGTGCCAGCAGTCCCGCGGGACAGCTCTCTGGAAACACCATATATTTT	CASSPAGQLSGNTIYF
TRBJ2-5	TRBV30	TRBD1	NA	TGTGCCTGGAGTGACATACACAGGGGCGGCCAAGAGACCCAGTACTTC	CAWSDIHRGGQETQYF
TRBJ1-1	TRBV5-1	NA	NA	TGCGCCAGCAGCACAGGAGCTATAATGAACACTGAAGCTTTCTTT	CASSTGAIMNTEAFF
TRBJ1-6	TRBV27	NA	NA	TGTGCCAGCCAGACAGACCCCTTTTCACCCCTCCACTTT	CASQTDPFSPLHF
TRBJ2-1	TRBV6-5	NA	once	TGTGCCAGGACTGTCAATGAGCAGTTCTTC	CARTVNEQFF
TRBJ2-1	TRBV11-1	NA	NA	TGTGCCAGCAGCCCTGAAATACAAAATGAGCAGTTCTTC	CASSPEIQNEQFF
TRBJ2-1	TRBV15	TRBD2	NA	TGTGCCACCAGCAGGGTTGTAGCGGGAGAGCAGTTCTTC	CATSRVVAGEQFF
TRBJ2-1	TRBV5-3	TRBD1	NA	TGTGCCAGAACGGTTGACGGGACAGGGAACTACAATGAGCAGTTCTTC	CARTVDGTGNYNEQFF
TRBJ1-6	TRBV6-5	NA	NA	TGTGCCAGCGCTCGGGACAACGAATATAATTCACCCCTCCACTTT	CASARDNEYNSPLHF
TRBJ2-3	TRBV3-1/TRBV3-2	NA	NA	TGTGCCAGCAGCCAACCCCTCACAGATACGCAGTATTTT	CASSQPLTDTQYF
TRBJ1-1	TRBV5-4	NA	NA	TGTGCCAGCAGCTTGGATGTAGCAGTAATGAACACTGAAGCTTTCTTT	CASSLDVAVMNTEAFF
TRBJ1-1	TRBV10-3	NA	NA	TGTGCCATCAGCGACAATACAGGGATGAACACTGAAGCTTTCTTT	CAISDNTGMNTEAFF
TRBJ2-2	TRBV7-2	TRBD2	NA	TGTGCCAGCAGACCAGCGGGAAGTACCGGGGAGCTGTTTTTT	CASRPAGSTGELFF
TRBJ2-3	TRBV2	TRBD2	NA	TGTGCCAGCATTGGCGGGAGGGCCGGGTTGACAGATACGCAGTATTTT	CASIGGRAGLTDTQYF
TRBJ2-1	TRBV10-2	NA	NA	TGCGCCAGCAGTGGGTTGGGGCTTGAGCAGTTCTTC	CASSGLGLEQFF
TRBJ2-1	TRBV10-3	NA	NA	TGTGCCATCAGTCGGACTATATCACCCCACAATGAGCAGTTCTTC	CAISRTISPHNEQFF
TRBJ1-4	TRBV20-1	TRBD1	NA	TGCAGTGCGTGGACAGGGGTGTTACTGTTTTTT	CSAWTGVLLFF
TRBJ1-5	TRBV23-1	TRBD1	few	TGCGCCAGCAGTTTCGCATCGAGGGGGCCCAATCAGCCCCAGCATTTT	CASSFASRGPNQPQHF
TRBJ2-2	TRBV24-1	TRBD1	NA	TGTGCCACCAGTGATTTGTCGGGACAGGGAGTCGGGGAGCTGTTTTTT	CATSDLSGQGVGELFF
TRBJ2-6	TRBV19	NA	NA	TGTGCCAGTAGAGAAGACAGGTCTGGGGCCAACGTCCTGACTTTC	CASREDRSGANVLTF
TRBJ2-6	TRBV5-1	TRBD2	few	TGCGCCAGCAGCTTGTGGGGGGGCTCTGGGGCCAACGTCCTGACTTTC	CASSLWGGSGANVLTF
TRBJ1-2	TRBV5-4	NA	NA	TGTGCCAGCAGCTTGCGTACCGAGAGGCGCGGCTACACCTTC	CASSLRTERRGYTF
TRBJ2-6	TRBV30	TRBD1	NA	TGTGCCTGGAGTGTACAGTTGGGGACCAAACGAGGGGGCCACTCTGGGGCCAACGTCCTGACTTTC	CAWSVQLGTKRGGHSGANVLTF
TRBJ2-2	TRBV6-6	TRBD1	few	TGTGCCAGCAGCAGGACCCTACCGGGACAGGGTAACCCGAACACCGGGGAGCTGTTTTTT	CASSRTLPGQGNPNTGELFF
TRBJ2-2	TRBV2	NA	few	TGTGCCAAAGGACAGACGAACACCGGGGAGCTGTTTTTT	CAKGQTNTGELFF
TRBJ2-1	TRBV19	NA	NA	TGTGCCAGTAGCAACCCTCGGCAGGGGTACAATGAGCAGTTCTTC	CASSNPRQGYNEQFF
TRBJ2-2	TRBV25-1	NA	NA	TGTGCCAGCAGTGACAACAGAGCCGGGGAGCTGTTTTTT	CASSDNRAGELFF
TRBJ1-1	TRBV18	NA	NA	TGTGCCAGCTCACCAGTCGGACACCATGAAGCTTTCTTT	CASSPVGHHEAFF
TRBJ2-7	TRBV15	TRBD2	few	TGTGCCACCAGCCATACGCGGGAGGCTGTATACGAGCAGTACTTC	CATSHTREAVYEQYF
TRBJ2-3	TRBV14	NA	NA	TGTGCCAGCAGCCAAGGCCAGCGCTACACAGATACGCAGTATTTT	CASSQGQRYTDTQYF
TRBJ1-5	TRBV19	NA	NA	TGTGCCAGTAGTATGACAGAGAATCAGCCCCAGCATTTT	CASSMTENQPQHF
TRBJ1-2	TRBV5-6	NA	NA	TGTGCCAGCAGCTTGAACGGAGATTATGGCTACACCTTC	CASSLNGDYGYTF
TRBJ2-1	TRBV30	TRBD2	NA	TGTGCCTGGACCCCCGGGACTAGCGGCTACAATGAGCAGTTCTTC	CAWTPGTSGYNEQFF
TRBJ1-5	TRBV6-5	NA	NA	TGTGCCAGCGAGCAGGAACGCAATCAGCCCCAGCATTTT	CASEQERNQPQHF
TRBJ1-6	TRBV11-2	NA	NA	TGTGCCAGCAGCCCAAGAAGGGGCTTCTTGAGTGCCTATAATTCACCCCTCCACTTT	CASSPRRGFLSAYNSPLHF
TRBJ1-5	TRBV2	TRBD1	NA	TGTGCCAGCCGGGACAGGGTGAACAATCAGCCCCAGCATTTT	CASRDRVNNQPQHF
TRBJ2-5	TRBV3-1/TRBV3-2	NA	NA	TGTGCCAGCAGCCCGGAGCAAGAGACCCAGTACTTC	CASSPEQETQYF